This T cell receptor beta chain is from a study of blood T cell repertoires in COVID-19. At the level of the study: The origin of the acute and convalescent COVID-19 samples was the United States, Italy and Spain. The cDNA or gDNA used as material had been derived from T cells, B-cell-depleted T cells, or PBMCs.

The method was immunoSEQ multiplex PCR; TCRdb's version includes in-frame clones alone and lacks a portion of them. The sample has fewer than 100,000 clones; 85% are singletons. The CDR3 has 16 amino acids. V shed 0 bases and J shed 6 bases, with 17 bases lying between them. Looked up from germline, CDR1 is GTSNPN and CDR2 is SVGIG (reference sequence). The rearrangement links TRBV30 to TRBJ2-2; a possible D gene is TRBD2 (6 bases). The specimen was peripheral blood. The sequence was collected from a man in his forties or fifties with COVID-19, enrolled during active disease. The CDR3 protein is CAWSVRRGRLAGELFF. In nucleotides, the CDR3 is TGTGCCTGGAGTGTACGGCGGGGTCGACTGGCCGGGGAGCTGTTTTTT. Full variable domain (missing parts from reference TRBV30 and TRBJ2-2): SQTIHQWPATLVQPVGSPLSLECTVEGTSNPNLYWYRQAAGRGLQLLFYSVGIGQISSEVPQNLSASRPQDRQFILSSKKLLLSDSGFYLCAWSVRRGRLAGELFFGEGSRLTVL.